This TCR beta chain stems from a study of blood T cells in healthy people across ages. The germline CDR1 and CDR2 sequences are DFQATT and SNEGSKA (reference sequence). The germline V and J ends were trimmed by 6 bases and 0 bases, with 14 bases remaining between them. CDR3 length: 14 residues. For the second PCR, which ran for roughly 7 to 11 cycles, a sample-barcoded 5' primer and a J-beta primer mix were used. Each CDR3 protein gets one entry after TCRdb re-called the 5' RACE reads with MiXCR. The data hold 1.5 million to 2 million distinct CDR3 sequences, with about 50% observed a single time. The TCR comes from a woman aged 40 to 49 in good health. Sequencing used blood. This chain uses TRBV20-1 with TRBJ2-5, with D perhaps matching TRBD2 (7 bases). In nucleotides, the CDR3 is TGCAGTGCCAGGAGGGGGGGGTACCAAGAGACCCAGTACTTC. Protein: CSARRGGYQETQYF.